These T cell receptor beta chains were read from a single sample in a study of control samples from healthy donors and cancer patients. Using immunoSEQ multiplex PCR, the repertoire was profiled, and TCRdb retains in-frame clones only, with some absent. Here the sample spans about 160,000 clones, approximately 94% being singletons. Sequencing was carried out using blood. Receptors were obtained from a woman in her thirties or forties in good health. Each CDR3 is given with its conserved first and last residue.

j_gene: TRBJ1-2
v_gene: TRBV5-4
CDR3aa: CASSLEDVRRGYGYTF

j_gene: TRBJ2-5
v_gene: TRBV7-9
CDR3aa: CASSLDVSTETQYF

j_gene: TRBJ2-2
v_gene: TRBV6-2/TRBV6-3
CDR3aa: CASSYVGWRTGELFF

j_gene: TRBJ2-5
v_gene: TRBV3-1/TRBV3-2
CDR3aa: CASSPGTRRREETQYF

j_gene: TRBJ1-1
v_gene: TRBV7-6
CDR3aa: CASSPEQGNTEAFF

j_gene: TRBJ1-2
v_gene: TRBV12-3/TRBV12-4
CDR3aa: CASSFNGNYGYTF

j_gene: TRBJ1-2
v_gene: TRBV6-5
CDR3aa: CASRLGPTSGYTF

j_gene: TRBJ1-1
v_gene: TRBV7-9
CDR3aa: CASSRNPTGLRNTETFF

j_gene: TRBJ2-2
v_gene: TRBV7-9
CDR3aa: CASSRGRTPNTGELFF

j_gene: TRBJ1-1
v_gene: TRBV7-2
CDR3aa: CASSFTQTNTEAFF

j_gene: TRBJ1-2
v_gene: TRBV4-1
CDR3aa: CASSQDPGQGGYGYTF

j_gene: TRBJ2-3
v_gene: TRBV5-5
CDR3aa: CASSLVQATDTQYF

j_gene: TRBJ2-5
v_gene: TRBV7-2
CDR3aa: CASSFFASQETQYF

j_gene: TRBJ2-5
v_gene: TRBV5-4
CDR3aa: CASIVKQGLQETQYF

j_gene: TRBJ1-2
v_gene: TRBV19
CDR3aa: CASSMLGQNYGYTF

j_gene: TRBJ2-1
v_gene: TRBV27
CDR3aa: CASSRLGQTAEQFF

j_gene: TRBJ1-2
v_gene: TRBV7-9
CDR3aa: CASSLARGGYGYTF

j_gene: TRBJ2-7
v_gene: TRBV6-5
CDR3aa: CASRSDGTPYEQYF

j_gene: TRBJ1-1
v_gene: TRBV12-5
CDR3aa: CASALAGVDTEAFF

j_gene: TRBJ1-2
v_gene: TRBV7-9
CDR3aa: CASSLETGAANGYTF

j_gene: TRBJ2-3
v_gene: TRBV7-9
CDR3aa: CASSLNIGGYSTDTQYF

j_gene: TRBJ1-3
v_gene: TRBV7-2
CDR3aa: CASSLAWVNSGNTIYF

j_gene: TRBJ1-2
v_gene: TRBV5-1
CDR3aa: CASSLGTGGSYGYTF

j_gene: TRBJ1-6
v_gene: TRBV19
CDR3aa: CASSIGARSYNSPLHF

j_gene: TRBJ2-7
v_gene: TRBV10-2
CDR3aa: CASSPGQQTYEQYF

j_gene: TRBJ1-5
v_gene: TRBV19
CDR3aa: CASSISTGARNQPQHF

j_gene: TRBJ1-3
v_gene: TRBV30
CDR3aa: CAWSVDSRNTIYF

j_gene: TRBJ1-2
v_gene: TRBV4-2
CDR3aa: CASSQVDPIYGYTF

j_gene: TRBJ1-2
v_gene: TRBV5-1
CDR3aa: CASSLAGEFGYTF

j_gene: TRBJ2-3
v_gene: TRBV7-9
CDR3aa: CASTQLAGVDTQYF

j_gene: TRBJ1-1
v_gene: TRBV11-2
CDR3aa: CASMRTANTEAFF

j_gene: TRBJ1-1
v_gene: TRBV7-2
CDR3aa: CASSRRTGGTEAFF

j_gene: TRBJ1-2
v_gene: TRBV10-3
CDR3aa: CALREGIAGDGYTF

j_gene: TRBJ1-2
v_gene: TRBV5-6
CDR3aa: CASSLPGREGYTF

j_gene: TRBJ1-3
v_gene: TRBV29-1
CDR3aa: CSVDSGANSGNTIYF